A selection of T cell receptor beta chains follows, all from one sample in a study of blood T cell repertoires in COVID-19. Using immunoSEQ multiplex PCR, the repertoire was profiled, and TCRdb retains in-frame clones only, with some absent. Of hundreds of thousands of clones in the sample, about 79% were seen once. Sequenced material: peripheral blood. These TCRs come from a woman aged 80 or older with acute or convalescent COVID-19. The CDR3 runs from the conserved cysteine through the conserved F or W. D genes are given only for firm matches.

v_gene	d_gene	CDR3aa
TRBV7-9	TRBD1	CASSSRGTANTEAFF
TRBV4-2	TRBD1	CASSTRQGPYEQYF
TRBV18	.	CASSPFDGNYGYTF
TRBV7-9	TRBD1	CASSLRTGASRFSPLHF
TRBV2	TRBD1	CASRPTGKTEAFF
TRBV6-1	.	CASSEGAGVGNSPLHF
TRBV24-1	TRBD1	CATSDPGGSGGYTF
TRBV18	TRBD1	CASSPTGGTEAFF
TRBV7-3	TRBD1	CASSLRQGAGAFF
TRBV9	TRBD1	CASSPQTGGYNEQYF
TRBV6-5	.	CASSYPGPTDTQYF
TRBV6-6	TRBD1	CASRPRQGDYGYTF
TRBV28	TRBD1	CASRQGQYSTEAFF
TRBV12-3/TRBV12-4	TRBD1	CAIRGGLNSPLHF
TRBV25-1	.	CASPTGQNTNTGELFF
TRBV15	.	CATSRDQGRPGGTEAFF
TRBV12-3/TRBV12-4	.	CASSLNPRETQYF
TRBV7-3	TRBD1	CASSRGQGEKLFF
TRBV27	TRBD2	CASRLAGDYEQYF
TRBV28	TRBD1	CASRRDSSYGYTF
TRBV7-8	TRBD1	CASSSRQGTANTGELFF
TRBV6-6	TRBD1	CASSFGQGIYEKLFF
TRBV2	.	CASRGGPANTGELFF
TRBV7-8	TRBD1	CASSSFIDRDPPNF
TRBV18	.	CASSPAGGDSTDTQYF
TRBV9	TRBD1	CASSPGQGREKLFF
TRBV15	.	CATSWGQGPPASPLHF
TRBV4-1	.	CASSQDSWAPGVPYEQYF
TRBV27	TRBD2	CASSRLAGFNEQFF
TRBV6-6	TRBD1	CASNPTGWNTEAFF
TRBV19	.	CASGVANNEQFF
TRBV18	TRBD1	CASSPSGQGVSGELFF
TRBV15	TRBD2	CATSRDLLAGESSYNEQFF
TRBV11-3	.	CASSLRGTDYEQYF
TRBV30	.	CAWTKWGLRTEAFF
TRBV2	TRBD1	CASSGTGGAGTEAFF
TRBV7-9	.	CASVSGLLTGGAQYF
TRBV20-1	.	CSAGGEQPQHF
TRBV10-3	TRBD1	CAISGSGTGNTEAFF
TRBV3-1/TRBV3-2	.	CASSRREAANEKLFF
TRBV10-3	TRBD1	CAISPAGGEKLFF
TRBV3-1/TRBV3-2	TRBD1	CASSQWGQGADEQYF
TRBV28	TRBD1	CASSLQQGANQPQHF
TRBV11-3	.	CASSPGVPGELFF
TRBV27	TRBD2	CASSTVTPGLVGTQYF